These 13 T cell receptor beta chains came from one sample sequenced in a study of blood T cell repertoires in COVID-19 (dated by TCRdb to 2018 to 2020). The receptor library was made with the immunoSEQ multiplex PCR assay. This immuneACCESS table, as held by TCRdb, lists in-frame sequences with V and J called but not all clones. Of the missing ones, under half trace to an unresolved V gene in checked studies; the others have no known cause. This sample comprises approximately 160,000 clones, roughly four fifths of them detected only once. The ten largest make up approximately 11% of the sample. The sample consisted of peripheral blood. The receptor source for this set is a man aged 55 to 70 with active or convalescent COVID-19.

CDR3 region: CASSPTVTNEKLFF. For the CDR3, the DNA is TGCGCCAGCAGCCCGACAGTTACTAATGAAAAACTGTTTTTT. This chain connects TRBV5-1 to TRBJ1-4; tentatively, D is TRBD1 (5 bases). The ends were cut back, 4 bases at V and 2 bases at J, with 9 bases in the middle. The CDR3 runs 14 residues. Germline values: CDR1 SGHRS, CDR2 YFSETQ.

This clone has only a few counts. CDR3 loop: CASSYGQGGHNEQFF. The CDR3 coding sequence is TGTGCCAGCAGCTACGGACAGGGGGGACACAATGAGCAGTTCTTC. V is TRBV7-6 and J is TRBJ2-1; TRBD1 aligns across 10 bases. V shed 4 bases and J 5 bases; nucleotides not matched to a gene: 5. Germline CDR1 is SGHVS and CDR2 is FNYEAQ. There are 15 residues in the CDR3. The variable domain in full, with the rest retrieved from reference TRBV7-6 and TRBJ2-1, is GAGVSQSPRYKVTKRGQDVALRCDPISGHVSLYWYRQALGQGPEFLTYFNYEAQQDKSGLPNDRFSAERPEGSISTLTIQRTEQRDSAMYRCASSYGQGGHNEQFFGPGTRLTVL.

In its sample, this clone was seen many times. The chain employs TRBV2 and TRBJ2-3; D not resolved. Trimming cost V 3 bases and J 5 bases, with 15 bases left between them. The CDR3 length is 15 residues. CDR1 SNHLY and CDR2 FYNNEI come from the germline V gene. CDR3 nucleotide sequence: TGTGCCAGCAGTGAGAAAATAGCCACACAAGATACGCAGTATTTT. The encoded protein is CASSEKIATQDTQYF.

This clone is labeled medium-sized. The CDR3 spells CASSPWVGADGELFF. The CDR3 coding sequence is TGTGCCAGCAGCCCATGGGTTGGGGCGGACGGGGAGCTGTTTTTT. The rearrangement joins TRBV11-1 to TRBJ2-2; tentatively, D is TRBD1 (5 bases). The CDR3 contains 15 residues. Germline lookup yields CDR1 SGHAT and CDR2 FQDESV (reference sequence). Trimming took 5 bases from V and 7 from J, leaving 17 bases between them.

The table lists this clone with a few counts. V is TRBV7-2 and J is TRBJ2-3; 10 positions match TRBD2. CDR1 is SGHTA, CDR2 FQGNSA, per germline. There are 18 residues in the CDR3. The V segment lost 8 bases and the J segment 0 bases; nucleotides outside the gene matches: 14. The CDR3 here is CASGPSGRAGTSTDTQYF. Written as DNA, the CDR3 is TGTGCCAGCGGCCCCAGCGGGAGGGCCGGGACTAGCACAGATACGCAGTATTTT. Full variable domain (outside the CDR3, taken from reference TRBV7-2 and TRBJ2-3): GAGVSQSPSNKVTEKGKDVELRCDPISGHTALYWYRQSLGQGLEFLIYFQGNSAPDKSGLPSDRFSAERTGGSVSTLTIQRTQQEDSAVYLCASGPSGRAGTSTDTQYFGPGTRLTVL.

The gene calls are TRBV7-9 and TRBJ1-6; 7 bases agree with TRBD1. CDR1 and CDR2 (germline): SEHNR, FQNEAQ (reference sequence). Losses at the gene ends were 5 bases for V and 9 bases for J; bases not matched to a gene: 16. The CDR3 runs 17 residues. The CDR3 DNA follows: TGTGCCAGCAGCCCAACACGGGACAGCGACCGGGCTTCACCCCTCCACTTT. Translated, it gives CASSPTRDSDRASPLHF.

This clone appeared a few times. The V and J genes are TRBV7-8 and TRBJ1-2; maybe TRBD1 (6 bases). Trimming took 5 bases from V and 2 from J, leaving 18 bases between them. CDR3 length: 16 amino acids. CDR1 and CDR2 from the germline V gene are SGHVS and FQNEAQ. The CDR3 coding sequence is TGTGCCAGCAGCCCTAGGGGGGGATGGACCAACTATGGCTACACCTTC. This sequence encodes CASSPRGGWTNYGYTF.

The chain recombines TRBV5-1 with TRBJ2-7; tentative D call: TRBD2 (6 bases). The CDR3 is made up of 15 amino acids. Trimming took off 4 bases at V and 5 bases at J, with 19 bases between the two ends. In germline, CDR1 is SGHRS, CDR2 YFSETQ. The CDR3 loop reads CASSREGRGTDEQYF. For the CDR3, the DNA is TGCGCCAGCAGCCGTGAGGGTCGGGGGACTGACGAGCAGTACTTC.

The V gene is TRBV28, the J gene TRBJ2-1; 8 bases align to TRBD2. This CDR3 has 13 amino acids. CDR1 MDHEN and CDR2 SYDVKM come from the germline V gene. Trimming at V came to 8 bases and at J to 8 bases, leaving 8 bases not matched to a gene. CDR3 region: CASGTRGLDEQFF. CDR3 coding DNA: TGTGCCAGCGGGACTAGAGGGCTTGATGAGCAGTTCTTC.

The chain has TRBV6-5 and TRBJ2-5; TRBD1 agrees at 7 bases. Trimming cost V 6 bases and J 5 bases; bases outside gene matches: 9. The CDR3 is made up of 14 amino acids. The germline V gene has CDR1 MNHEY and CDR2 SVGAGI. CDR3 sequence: CASSGQGVLETQYF. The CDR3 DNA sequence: TGTGCCAGCAGCGGGCAGGGGGTGCTGGAGACCCAGTACTTC.

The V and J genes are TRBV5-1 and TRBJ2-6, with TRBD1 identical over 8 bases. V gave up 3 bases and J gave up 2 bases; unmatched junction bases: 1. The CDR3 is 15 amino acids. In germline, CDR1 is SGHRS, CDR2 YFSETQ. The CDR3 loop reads CASSSRGPGANVLTF. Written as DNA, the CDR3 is TGCGCCAGCAGCTCCAGGGGGCCTGGGGCCAACGTCCTGACTTTC.

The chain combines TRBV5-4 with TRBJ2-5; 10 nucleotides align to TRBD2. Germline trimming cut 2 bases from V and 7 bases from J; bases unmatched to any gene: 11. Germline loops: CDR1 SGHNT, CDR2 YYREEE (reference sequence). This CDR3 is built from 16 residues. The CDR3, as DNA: TGTGCCAGCAGCTTAGGTGGTCTAGCGGGGGAAGGGACCCAGTACTTC. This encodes CASSLGGLAGEGTQYF.

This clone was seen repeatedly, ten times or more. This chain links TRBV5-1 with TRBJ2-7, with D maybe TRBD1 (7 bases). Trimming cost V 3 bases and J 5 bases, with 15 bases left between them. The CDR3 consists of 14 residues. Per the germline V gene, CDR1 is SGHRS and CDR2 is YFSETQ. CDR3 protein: CASSSPGGLNEQYF. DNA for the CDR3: TGCGCCAGCAGCTCTCCAGGGGGGCTTAACGAGCAGTACTTC.